The clone carrying this TCR beta chain was observed at least ten times. Preparation of the TCRbeta library used unique molecular identifiers. TCRdb used MiXCR to reprocess the PCR reads, holding one entry per CDR3 protein. This repertoire shows some 200,000 distinct CDR3 sequences, 14% to 15% found once; its top ten account for less than 15%. This sample was included in a study of T-cell reconstitution after alpha-beta-depleted transplantation in children. This specimen consisted of PBMCs from the stem cell graft donor, obtained from the stem cell graft. This TCR was sampled from a human donor who donated a stem cell graft to a child with acute lymphoblastic leukemia.

Here the CDR3 reads CASSLAGDGDTQYF. DNA of the CDR3: TGCGCCAGCTCACTAGCGGGAGATGGTGATACGCAGTATTTT. The V and J genes are TRBV5-1 and TRBJ2-3; TRBD2 agrees at 11 bases. The germline V gene encodes CDR1 SGHRS and CDR2 YFSETQ. After removal of 7 bases from V and 6 bases from J, the junction contained 7 bases not matched to a gene. The CDR3 contains 14 residues.